Listed below are T cell receptor beta chains from one sample, sequenced in a study of identical twins. Each CDR3 protein gets one entry after TCRdb re-called the 5' RACE reads with MiXCR. The sample consists of 200,000 to 250,000 distinct CDR3 sequences, 6% to 7% of them appearing once. These same data were also listed under a study on T cells expressing NK-cell markers.

Sequenced material: CD8+ T cells sorted from blood. All receptors come from a woman in her late teens or twenties in good health. Both conserved end residues are part of each CDR3. A D gene is named only where the DNA matches it firmly. Expanded clones get a size class; other rows say once, few or many, or leave the size out.

abundance	d_gene	v_gene	j_gene	CDR3aa
few	.	TRBV6-1	TRBJ2-2	CASSPPYTGELFF
.	TRBD2	TRBV7-9	TRBJ2-7	CASSFSERGSGEQYF
many	.	TRBV6-5	TRBJ1-3	CASSYSIPGSGNTIYF
many	.	TRBV3-1	TRBJ2-1	CASSQGYEQFF
many	.	TRBV12-3/TRBV12-4	TRBJ2-1	CASSFSEEHEQFF
few	TRBD1	TRBV27	TRBJ2-3	CASNEGGSDTQYF
.	.	TRBV27	TRBJ2-7	CASSVDRSEQYF
many	.	TRBV29-1	TRBJ1-1	CSVPMNTEAFF
.	TRBD1	TRBV9	TRBJ2-5	CASSVMGRGQETQYF
.	.	TRBV2	TRBJ2-7	CASSTGISQTHEQYF
many	.	TRBV7-9	TRBJ2-3	CASSYDTDTQYF
few	.	TRBV7-9	TRBJ1-1	CASSRPIRVMNTEAFF
many	.	TRBV7-9	TRBJ2-5	CASSLGRTGRLQETQYF
many	.	TRBV7-9	TRBJ2-7	CASSPDRSSYEQYF
many	.	TRBV7-8	TRBJ2-1	CASSLYEGAYNEQFF
few	.	TRBV12-3/TRBV12-4	TRBJ1-5	CASSLDWPGQPQHF
many	TRBD1	TRBV6-5	TRBJ2-7	CASSYSRAGTGGRDEQYF
many	TRBD2	TRBV24-1	TRBJ2-7	CATSDPGLAGIYYEQYF
.	.	TRBV7-6	TRBJ2-7	CASSLEGGAVYEQYF
many	.	TRBV27	TRBJ1-1	CASSSWDRTEAFF
.	.	TRBV12-5	TRBJ2-3	CASYPSDPSTDTQYF
.	TRBD2	TRBV5-1	TRBJ2-1	CASSLGGVGGPVDEQFF
.	.	TRBV2	TRBJ2-7	CASRDPRDPMGEQYF
few	.	TRBV3-1	TRBJ2-2	CASSQGPNRGTGELFF
.	TRBD2	TRBV12-3/TRBV12-4	TRBJ2-3	CASSQTRGGDTDTQYF
.	TRBD1	TRBV6-1	TRBJ2-1	CASSKGQGLYNEQFF
.	.	TRBV29-1	TRBJ2-7	CSVEVGVYEQYF